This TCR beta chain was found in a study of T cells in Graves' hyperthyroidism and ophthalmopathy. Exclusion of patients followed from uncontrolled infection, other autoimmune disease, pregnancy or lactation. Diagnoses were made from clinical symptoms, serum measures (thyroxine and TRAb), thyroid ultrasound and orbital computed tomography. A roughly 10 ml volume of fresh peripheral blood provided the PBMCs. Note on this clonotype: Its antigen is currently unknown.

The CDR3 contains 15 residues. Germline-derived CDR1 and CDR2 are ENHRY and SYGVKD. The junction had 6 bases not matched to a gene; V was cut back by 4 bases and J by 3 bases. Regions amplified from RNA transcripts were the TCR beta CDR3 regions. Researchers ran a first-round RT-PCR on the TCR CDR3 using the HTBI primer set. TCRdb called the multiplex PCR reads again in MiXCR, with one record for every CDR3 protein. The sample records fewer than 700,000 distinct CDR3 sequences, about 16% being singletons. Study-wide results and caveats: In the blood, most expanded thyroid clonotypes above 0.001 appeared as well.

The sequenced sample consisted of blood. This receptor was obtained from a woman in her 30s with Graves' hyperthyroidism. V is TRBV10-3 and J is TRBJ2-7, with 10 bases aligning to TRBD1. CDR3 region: CAISAPGQGGYEQYF. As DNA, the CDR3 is TGTGCCATCAGTGCTCCCGGACAGGGGGGCTACGAGCAGTACTTC.